The clone carrying this T cell receptor (beta chain) is a singleton in its sample. Its target is unknown. This entry comes from a study of PD-1 blockade in classical Hodgkin lymphoma. General observations from the study: Healthy donors reportedly exceeded newly diagnosed patients in baseline TCR diversity.

J was trimmed by 6 bases and V by 1 base; bases with no gene match: 6. Germline values: CDR1 SGHNT, CDR2 YYREEE (reference sequence). This CDR3 spans 16 amino acids. Every patient had relapsed following autologous stem cell transplantation, and cohorts differed in brentuximab vedotin exposure. Starting with thawed PBMCs, CD4+ T cells were purified by magnetic negative selection. The repertoire was sequenced with immunoSEQ multiplex PCR; TCRdb's copy has only in-frame clones and lacks some. The profile shows about 16,000 clones, around four fifths of them singletons. The sequence was obtained from a human donor with classical Hodgkin lymphoma. Sequenced here: CD4+ T cells from blood, sampled at baseline. The genes are TRBV5-4 and TRBJ2-1; 11 bases align to TRBD2. CDR3 DNA sequence: TGTGCCAGCAGCTTGCCCCCTAGCGGGGGGCCCAATGAGCAGTTCTTC. Its protein product is CASSLPPSGGPNEQFF.